This T cell receptor (beta chain) emerged from a study of T-cell reconstitution after alpha-beta-depleted transplantation in children. General observations from the study: In patients about two months after transplant, alpha-beta T cells reportedly arose from several hundred expanded graft clones. The authors attributed T-cell counts and diversity one year after transplant mostly to newly produced T cells.

This clonotype was seen only a few times. Its target is unknown. The CDR3 has 13 residues. V lost 1 base, J lost 5 bases, and 8 bases lay in between. Unique molecular identifiers were incorporated when the TCRbeta library was constructed. Via MiXCR, TCRdb re-called the PCR reads, giving one row per CDR3 protein. The table lists 800,000 to 1,000,000 distinct CDR3 sequences, around 30% of them singletons. The sequence was collected from a boy in the first two years of life who had a stem cell transplant for SCID, so the T cells may come from the graft donor. The input for sequencing was PBMCs, mostly from graft donor cells, taken 360 days after TCRalphabeta/CD19-depleted stem cell transplant. The chain couples TRBV12-3 or TRBV12-4 to TRBJ1-2; D remains unclear. The DNA of the CDR3 is TGTGCCAGCAGTTTAGTGGCGAGTTATGGCTACACCTTC. This codes for CASSLVASYGYTF.